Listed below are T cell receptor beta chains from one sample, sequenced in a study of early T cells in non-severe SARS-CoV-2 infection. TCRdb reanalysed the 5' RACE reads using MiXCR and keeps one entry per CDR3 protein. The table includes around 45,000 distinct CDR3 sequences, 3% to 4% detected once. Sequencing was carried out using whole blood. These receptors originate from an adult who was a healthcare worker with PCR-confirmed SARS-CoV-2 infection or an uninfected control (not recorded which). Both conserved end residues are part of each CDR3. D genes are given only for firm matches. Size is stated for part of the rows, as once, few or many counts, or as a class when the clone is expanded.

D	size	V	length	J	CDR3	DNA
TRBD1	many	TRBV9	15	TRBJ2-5	CASSVGTGGQETQYF	TGTGCCAGCAGCGTAGGGACAGGGGGACAAGAGACCCAGTACTTC
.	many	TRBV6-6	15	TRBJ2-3	CASIRGARQTDTQYF	TGTGCCAGCATCCGGGGCGCGAGACAAACAGATACGCAGTATTTT
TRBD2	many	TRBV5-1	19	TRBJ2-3	CASSFHGMSGTRVPDTQYF	TGCGCCAGCAGCTTTCACGGGATGAGTGGGACTAGAGTCCCAGATACGCAGTATTTT
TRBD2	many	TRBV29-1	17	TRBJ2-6	CSVEGSSGSSGANVLTF	TGCAGCGTTGAAGGGTCTAGCGGGAGCTCTGGGGCCAACGTCCTGACTTTC
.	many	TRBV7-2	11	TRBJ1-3	CASSLENTIYF	TGTGCCAGCAGCTTAGAAAACACCATATATTTT
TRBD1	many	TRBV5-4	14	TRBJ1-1	CASRRQGVHTEAFF	TGTGCCAGCCGCCGACAGGGGGTACACACTGAAGCTTTCTTT
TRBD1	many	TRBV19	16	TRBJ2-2	CASSRTGGARGGELFF	TGTGCCAGTAGCCGGACAGGGGGCGCGAGAGGCGGGGAGCTGTTTTTT
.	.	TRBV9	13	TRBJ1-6	CASSTTWGLPLHF	TGTGCCAGCAGCACGACATGGGGCCTACCCCTCCACTTT
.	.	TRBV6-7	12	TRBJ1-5	CAREGQAQPQHF	TGTGCCAGGGAGGGTCAGGCACAGCCCCAGCATTTT
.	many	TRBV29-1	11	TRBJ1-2	CSVTTGYGYTF	TGCAGCGTTACGACAGGCTATGGCTACACCTTC
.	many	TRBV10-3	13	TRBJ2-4	CAISRESKNIQYF	TGTGCCATCAGTCGGGAGTCCAAAAACATTCAGTACTTC
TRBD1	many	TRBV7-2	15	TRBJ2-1	CASSLAGTGGYEQFF	TGTGCCAGCAGCTTAGCCGGGACAGGGGGCTATGAGCAGTTCTTC
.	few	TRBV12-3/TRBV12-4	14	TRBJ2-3	CASSLAALTDTQYF	TGTGCCAGCAGTTTAGCAGCCCTCACAGATACGCAGTATTTT
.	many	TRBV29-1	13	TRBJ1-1	CSVVGTMNTEAFF	TGCAGCGTTGTTGGGACCATGAACACTGAAGCTTTCTTT
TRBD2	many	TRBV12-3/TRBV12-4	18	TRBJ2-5	CASSPGTSGTGSQETQYF	TGTGCCAGCAGTCCTGGGACTAGCGGGACGGGGAGCCAAGAGACCCAGTACTTC
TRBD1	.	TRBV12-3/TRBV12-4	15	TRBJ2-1	CASSLGGQTVHEQFF	TGTGCCAGCAGTTTAGGGGGACAGACGGTCCATGAGCAGTTCTTC
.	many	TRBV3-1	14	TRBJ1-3	CASSQDVSGNTIYF	TGTGCCAGCAGCCAAGATGTCTCTGGAAACACCATATATTTT
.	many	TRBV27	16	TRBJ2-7	CASSSYQTIRGREQYF	TGTGCCAGCAGTTCCTACCAGACGATCCGGGGAAGGGAGCAGTACTTC
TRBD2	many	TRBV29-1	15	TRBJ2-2	CSVPGLAGGTGELFF	TGCAGCGTCCCGGGACTAGCGGGGGGCACCGGGGAGCTGTTTTTT
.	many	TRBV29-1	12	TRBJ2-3	CSVLRGFDTQYF	TGCAGCGTTCTGAGGGGGTTTGATACGCAGTATTTT
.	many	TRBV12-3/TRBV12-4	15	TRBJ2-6	CASTTGFSGANVLTF	TGTGCCAGCACCACCGGCTTCTCTGGGGCCAACGTCCTGACTTTC
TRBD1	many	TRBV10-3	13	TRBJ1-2	CAISPGQGNGYTF	TGTGCCATCAGCCCAGGACAGGGCAATGGCTACACCTTC
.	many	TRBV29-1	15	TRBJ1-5	CSVEFGTGSNQPQHF	TGCAGCGTTGAATTCGGGACGGGTAGCAATCAGCCCCAGCATTTT
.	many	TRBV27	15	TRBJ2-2	CASSYSRLNTGELFF	TGTGCCAGCAGCTACTCTCGACTGAACACCGGGGAGCTGTTTTTT
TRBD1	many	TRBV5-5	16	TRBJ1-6	CASSPYPGQANSPLHF	TGTGCCAGCAGCCCCTATCCGGGACAGGCGAATTCACCCCTCCACTTT
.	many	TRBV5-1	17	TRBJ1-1	CASSFRPQGPENTEAFF	TGCGCCAGCAGCTTTCGCCCTCAGGGGCCAGAGAACACTGAAGCTTTCTTT
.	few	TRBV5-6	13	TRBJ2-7	CASSLPGQKGGVF	TGTGCCAGCAGCCTCCCCGGACAGAAAGGGGGGGTGTTC
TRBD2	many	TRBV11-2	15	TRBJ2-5	CASSFTSGSSVTQYF	TGTGCCAGCAGCTTTACTAGCGGGAGTTCAGTGACCCAGTACTTC
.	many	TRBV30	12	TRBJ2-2	CAWNGGPGELFF	TGTGCCTGGAATGGAGGGCCCGGGGAGCTGTTTTTT
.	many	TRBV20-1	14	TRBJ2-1	CSASPSRGYNEQFF	TGCAGTGCTAGCCCCTCGAGGGGCTACAATGAGCAGTTCTTC
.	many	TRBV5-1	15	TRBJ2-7	CASSLFADSSYEQYF	TGCGCCAGCAGCTTGTTTGCGGACAGCTCCTACGAGCAGTACTTC
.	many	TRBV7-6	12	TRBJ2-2	CASSPFTGELFF	TGTGCCAGCAGCCCCTTTACCGGGGAGCTGTTTTTT
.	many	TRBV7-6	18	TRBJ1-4	CASSLYLGQDATNEKLFF	TGTGCCAGCAGCTTATACCTTGGGCAGGACGCAACTAATGAAAAACTGTTTTTT
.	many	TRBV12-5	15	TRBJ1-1	CAPTTTGPPNTEAFF	TGTGCTCCGACCACTACGGGACCCCCGAACACTGAAGCTTTCTTT
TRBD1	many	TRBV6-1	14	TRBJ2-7	CASSARTGSYEQYF	TGTGCCAGCAGTGCCAGGACAGGGTCCTACGAGCAGTACTTC
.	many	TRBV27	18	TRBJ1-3	CASSLSATGIYSENTIYF	TGTGCCAGCAGTTTATCCGCTACGGGTATTTACTCTGAAAACACCATATATTTT
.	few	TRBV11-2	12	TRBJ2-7	CASSRGIYEQYF	TGTGCCAGCAGCAGGGGGATCTACGAGCAGTACTTC
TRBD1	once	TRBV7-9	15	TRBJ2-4	CASSSDRGSKNIQYF	TGTGCCAGCAGCTCCGACAGGGGGTCCAAAAACATTCAGTACTTC
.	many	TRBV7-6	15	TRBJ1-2	CASSLGGGTNYGYTF	TGTGCCAGCAGCTTAGGCGGGGGGACCAACTATGGCTACACCTTC
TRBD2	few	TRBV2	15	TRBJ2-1	CASNKGLAGGHEQFF	TGTGCCAGCAACAAGGGACTAGCGGGAGGGCATGAGCAGTTCTTC
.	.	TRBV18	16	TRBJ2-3	CASSPPNGVGTDTQYF	TGTGCCAGCTCACCCCCGAATGGGGTAGGAACAGATACGCAGTATTTT
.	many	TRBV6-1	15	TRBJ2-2	CASSHLRANTGELFF	TGTGCCAGCAGTCACCTGAGAGCGAACACCGGGGAGCTGTTTTTT
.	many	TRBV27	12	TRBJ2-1	CASIETTNEQFF	TGTGCCAGCATCGAGACCACCAATGAGCAGTTCTTC
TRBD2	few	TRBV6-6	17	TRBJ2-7	CASTARLTSGSQNEQYF	TGTGCCAGCACCGCGAGACTCACTAGCGGGAGTCAGAACGAGCAGTACTTC
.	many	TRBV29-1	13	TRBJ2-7	CSVELAGGGEQYF	TGCAGCGTTGAACTTGCAGGGGGGGGCGAGCAGTACTTC
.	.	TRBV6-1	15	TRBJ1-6	CASNPTGRGNSPLHF	TGTGCCAGCAACCCTACAGGACGCGGTAATTCACCCCTCCACTTT
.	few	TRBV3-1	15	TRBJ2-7	CASSARQANSYEQYF	TGTGCCAGCAGCGCTCGACAGGCGAACTCCTACGAGCAGTACTTC
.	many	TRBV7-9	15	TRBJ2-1	CASSLNYRPYNEQFF	TGTGCCAGCAGCTTAAACTACCGTCCCTACAATGAGCAGTTCTTC
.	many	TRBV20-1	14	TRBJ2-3	CSANSPSSTDTQYF	TGCAGTGCTAACAGCCCTTCCAGCACAGATACGCAGTATTTT